One and the same sample provided the 8 T cell receptor beta chains below, sequenced in a study of vaccination and CD4 T cells after COVID-19. Sample treatment: roughly 11-day PBMC culture with coronavirus spike peptide pools or control peptides (ViraFEST assay). Cultured CD4+ T cells had their DNA profiled by the Oncomine TCR Beta short-read assay. One entry per CDR3 protein, called by TCRdb with MiXCR from the PCR reads. The sample records about 20,000 distinct CDR3 sequences, approximately 40% being singletons. Their target antigens are unknown. The material sequenced was CD4+ T cells from blood, cultured in vitro, taken before SARS-CoV-2 vaccination. These TCRs come from a human donor who received a COVID-19 vaccine.

This clonotype was detected a few times. The V call is TRBV6-1, the J call TRBJ2-7; 7 bases align to TRBD1. Trimming at V came to 8 bases and at J to 0 bases, leaving 13 bases not matched to a gene. There are 16 residues in the CDR3. Germline-derived CDR1 and CDR2 are MNHNS and SASEGT. The CDR3 region has the DNA TGTGCCAGCGGGAAGACCCGGGACAGAAGCTCCTACGAGCAGTACTTC. Its translation: CASGKTRDRSSYEQYF.

This clonotype turned up a few times. The CDR3 is CASSRGGAGSSYEQYF. Here the CDR3 DNA reads TGTGCCAGCAGTCGAGGAGGAGCGGGGAGCTCCTACGAGCAGTACTTC. The chain employs TRBV27 and TRBJ2-7; 7 nucleotides line up with TRBD2. Germline V gene sequence: CDR1 MNHEY, CDR2 SMNVEV (reference sequence). V shed 5 bases, J shed 0 bases, and the junction held 10 bases outside the gene matches. The CDR3 spans 16 residues.

This clonotype was recorded a few times. The chain is built from TRBV2 and TRBJ2-7; a weak D match, TRBD2 (5 bases). This CDR3 is built from 14 residues. Germline CDR1 is SNHLY and CDR2 is FYNNEI. The germline V and J ends were trimmed by 6 bases and 3 bases, with 15 bases remaining between them. The CDR3 DNA reads TGTGCCAGCAGGGAAACAGCGGTGGACTACGAGCAGTACTTC. This encodes CASRETAVDYEQYF.

CDR3 sequence (DNA): TGTGCCAGCAGCCATGGACACCCCAATCAGCCCCAGCATTTT. Translating it yields CASSHGHPNQPQHF. The chain uses TRBV7-2 and TRBJ1-5; perhaps TRBD1 as D (5 bases). The CDR3 covers 14 residues. V lost 5 bases and J lost 3, with 11 bases in between. Germline loops: CDR1 SGHTA, CDR2 FQGNSA.

The chain recombines TRBV4-2 with TRBJ2-5; 8 bases line up with TRBD1. Losses at the gene ends were 4 bases for V and 1 base for J; bases not matched to a gene: 8. CDR1 is LGHNA, CDR2 YNFKEQ, per germline. The CDR3 runs 16 residues. CDR3 protein: CASSPLTGDFQETQYF. Here the CDR3 DNA reads TGTGCCAGCAGCCCCCTGACAGGGGACTTCCAAGAGACCCAGTACTTC.

This clonotype was detected a few times. Here the CDR3 reads CATSMRTATNEKLFF. Here the CDR3 DNA reads TGTGCCACCAGCATGCGGACAGCAACTAATGAAAAACTGTTTTTT. The chain employs TRBV15 and TRBJ1-4, with D perhaps TRBD1 (6 bases). CDR1 and CDR2 (germline): LNHNV, YYDKDF (reference sequence). V lost 4 bases and J lost 0, with 9 bases in between. The CDR3 runs to 15 residues.

The J gene is TRBJ1-5, the V gene TRBV20-1; 10 bases map to TRBD1. In germline, CDR1 is DFQATT, CDR2 SNEGSKA (reference sequence). This CDR3 is built from 16 residues. This chain's CDR3 is CRGWDRGRLGNQPQHF. The CDR3 DNA reads TGCAGGGGCTGGGACAGGGGAAGGCTGGGCAATCAGCCCCAGCATTTT.

This clonotype has more than one count but fewer than ten. This rearrangement joins TRBV20-1 to TRBJ1-2; the match to TRBD1 covers 7 bases. With V trimmed by 5 bases and J by 3 bases, 3 bases remained unmatched. From germline, CDR1 is DFQATT and CDR2 SNEGSKA (reference sequence). The CDR3 runs 12 residues. The CDR3 region is CSAQGVDYGYTF. CDR3 sequence (DNA): TGCAGTGCTCAGGGGGTAGACTATGGCTACACCTTC.